This T cell receptor beta chain was captured in a study of blood T cell repertoires in COVID-19. Here immunoSEQ multiplex PCR was the method, and the copy in TCRdb shows in-frame clones only, minus some. The sample lists 200,000 to 250,000 clones, 85% seen once, with 15% to 20% in the top ten. CDR3 length: 15 amino acids. Germline V gene lookup returns CDR1 LGHNA and CDR2 YSLEER. V shed 5 bases and J 6 bases; nucleotides not matched to a gene: 11. Grouping used clinical history reported by participants in a survey and questionnaire. The rearrangement joins TRBV4-3 to TRBJ2-7, with 9 bases aligning to TRBD1. This TCR derives from a man aged 35 to 55 who had recovered from COVID-19. The material sequenced was PBMCs or T cells enriched from blood (not recorded which). The CDR3: CASSAHGTGFLEQYF. The CDR3 DNA sequence: TGCGCCAGCAGCGCCCACGGGACAGGGTTTCTCGAGCAGTACTTC.